This T cell receptor beta chain was documented in a study of blood T cell repertoires in COVID-19. As for the study in general: Italy, Spain and the United States were the sources of the convalescent and acute COVID-19 samples. PBMCs, B-cell-depleted T cells, or T cells were the source of the cDNA or gDNA that made up the material.

In the original workflow: Estimated nucleated cell counts came from reference gene primer amplification. Here immunoSEQ multiplex PCR was the method, and the copy in TCRdb shows in-frame clones only, minus some. V and J calls and clone size are copied from that table; D and trimming were computed from the DNA. The sample consists of some 100,000 clones, roughly 84% of them appearing once. As regards this clone: Germline and junction disagree at one end, which may indicate a read error.

The V gene's germline CDR1 is KGHSH and CDR2 LQKENI. The CDR3 spans 15 residues. The sample consisted of peripheral blood. The source is a woman aged 50 to 60 with acute or convalescent COVID-19. The chain combines TRBV18 with TRBJ1-3; 7 positions match TRBD1. For the CDR3, the DNA is TGTGCCAGCTCGCCACAGGGGCGGTCTGGAAACACCATATATTTT. It encodes CASSPQGRSGNTIYF.